The sequence of this T cell receptor beta chain was determined in a study of T-cell reconstitution after alpha-beta-depleted transplantation in children. Germline V lookup: CDR1 DFQATT, CDR2 SNEGSKA (reference sequence). V shed 6 bases and J 8 bases; nucleotides not matched to a gene: 10. This CDR3 has 14 residues. For TCRbeta, the library was prepared with unique molecular identifiers. MiXCR, run by TCRdb on the PCR reads, gives a single entry per CDR3 protein. This table holds a few hundred thousand distinct CDR3 sequences, approximately 9.9% found once. This clonotype was observed at least ten times.

This TCR was recovered from a human donor who donated a stem cell graft to a child with SCID. This chain uses TRBV20-1 with TRBJ1-2; TRBD1 aligns across 12 bases. The sequencing used PBMCs from the stem cell graft donor, collected from the stem cell graft. CDR3 sequence: CSADPGQGARGYTF. DNA for the CDR3: TGCAGTGCGGACCCGGGACAGGGGGCGAGGGGCTACACCTTC.